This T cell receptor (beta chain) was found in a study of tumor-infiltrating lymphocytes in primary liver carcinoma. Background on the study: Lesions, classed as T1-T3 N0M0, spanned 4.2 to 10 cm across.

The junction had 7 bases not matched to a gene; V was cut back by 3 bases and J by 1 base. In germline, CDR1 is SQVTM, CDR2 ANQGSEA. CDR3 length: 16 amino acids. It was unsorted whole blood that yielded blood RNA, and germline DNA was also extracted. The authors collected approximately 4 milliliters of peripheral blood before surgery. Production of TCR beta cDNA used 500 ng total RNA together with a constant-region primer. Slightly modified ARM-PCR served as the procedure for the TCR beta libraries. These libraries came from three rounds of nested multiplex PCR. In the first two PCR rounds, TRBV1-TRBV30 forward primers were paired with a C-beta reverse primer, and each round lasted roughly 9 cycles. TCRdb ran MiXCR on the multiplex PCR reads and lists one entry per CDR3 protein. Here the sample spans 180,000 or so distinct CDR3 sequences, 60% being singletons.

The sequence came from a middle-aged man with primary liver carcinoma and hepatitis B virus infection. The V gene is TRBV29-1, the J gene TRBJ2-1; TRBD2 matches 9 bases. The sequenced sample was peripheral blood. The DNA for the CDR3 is TGCAGCGTTGAGAAGGCTAGCGGGAAATCCTACAATGAGCAGTTCTTC. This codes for CSVEKASGKSYNEQFF.